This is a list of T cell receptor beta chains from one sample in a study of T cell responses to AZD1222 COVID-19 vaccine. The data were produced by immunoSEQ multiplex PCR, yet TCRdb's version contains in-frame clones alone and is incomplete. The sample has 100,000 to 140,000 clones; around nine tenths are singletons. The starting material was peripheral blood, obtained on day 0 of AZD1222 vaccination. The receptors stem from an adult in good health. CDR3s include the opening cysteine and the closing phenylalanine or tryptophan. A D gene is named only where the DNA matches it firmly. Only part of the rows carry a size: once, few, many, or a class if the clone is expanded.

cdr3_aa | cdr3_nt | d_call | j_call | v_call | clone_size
CASSYTRGLTNTEAFF | TGTGCCAGCAGTTATACACGGGGACTTACTAACACTGAAGCTTTCTTT | NA | TRBJ1-1 | TRBV6-5 | NA
CASSLRGYNEQFF | TGTGCCAGCAGCTTAAGGGGCTACAATGAGCAGTTCTTC | NA | TRBJ2-1 | TRBV13 | NA
CASRPGTGSNSPLHF | TGTGCCAGCAGACCCGGGACAGGGAGTAATTCACCCCTCCACTTT | TRBD1 | TRBJ1-6 | TRBV6-5 | NA
CASSEVDSNRGYTF | TGTGCCAGCAGTGAAGTGGACTCCAACCGGGGCTACACCTTC | NA | TRBJ1-2 | TRBV2 | once
CASSLGLGFTAMNTEAFF | TGCGCCAGCAGCTTGGGATTAGGGTTTACGGCCATGAACACTGAAGCTTTCTTT | NA | TRBJ1-1 | TRBV5-1 | NA
CASSLRPGTVYYNEQFF | TGCGCCAGCAGCTTGCGCCCCGGGACCGTATACTACAATGAGCAGTTCTTC | NA | TRBJ2-1 | TRBV5-1 | NA
CASSQAGSHEQYF | TGTGCCAGCAGTCAGGCAGGGTCCCACGAGCAGTACTTC | NA | TRBJ2-7 | TRBV14 | NA
CASTPGRGLELFF | TGTGCCAGCACACCAGGACGAGGCCTGGAGCTGTTTTTT | NA | TRBJ2-2 | TRBV12-3/TRBV12-4 | NA
CASSLAGRGGNTIYF | TGTGCCAGCAGCTTAGCAGGGAGAGGCGGAAACACCATATATTTT | NA | TRBJ1-3 | TRBV11-2 | NA
CASSYGSGAFF | TGTGCCAGCAGCTATGGGAGTGGAGCTTTCTTT | NA | TRBJ1-1 | TRBV7-2 | NA
CASSLGLAGYEQYF | TGTGCCAGCAGCCTCGGACTAGCGGGCTACGAGCAGTACTTC | TRBD2 | TRBJ2-7 | TRBV9 | NA
CASSPRLAGGPDTQYF | TGTGCCAGCAGTCCTCGACTAGCGGGTGGTCCAGATACGCAGTATTTT | TRBD2 | TRBJ2-3 | TRBV27 | NA
CASSQDAGGYNEQFF | TGTGCCAGCAGCCAAGACGCGGGGGGGTACAATGAGCAGTTCTTC | TRBD2 | TRBJ2-1 | TRBV3-1/TRBV3-2 | once
CASSSGHSYEQYF | TGTGCCAGCAGTTCCGGGCACTCCTACGAGCAGTACTTC | NA | TRBJ2-7 | TRBV6-6 | once
CASSLAGGNNEQFF | TGTGCCAGCAGCTTAGCCGGGGGCAACAATGAGCAGTTCTTC | NA | TRBJ2-1 | TRBV11-3 | NA
CAWAQQGPYGYTF | TGTGCCTGGGCCCAACAGGGTCCTTACGGCTACACCTTC | NA | TRBJ1-2 | TRBV30 | NA
CATQKQLTGELFF | TGTGCCACCCAGAAACAGCTCACCGGGGAGCTGTTTTTT | NA | TRBJ2-2 | TRBV12-3/TRBV12-4 | NA
CASRLGGGGQPQHF | TGTGCCAGTAGACTCGGGGGAGGTGGGCAGCCCCAGCATTTT | NA | TRBJ1-5 | TRBV19 | NA
CASSTPGRTYEQYF | TGTGCCAGTAGTACCCCCGGACGGACCTACGAGCAGTACTTC | NA | TRBJ2-7 | TRBV19 | once
CASSVDPGEGYTF | TGTGCCAGCAGCGTTGATCCAGGGGAAGGCTACACCTTC | NA | TRBJ1-2 | TRBV9 | NA
CAISESGGTAALYGYTF | TGTGCCATCAGTGAGTCGGGCGGGACAGCGGCCCTATATGGCTACACCTTC | TRBD1 | TRBJ1-2 | TRBV10-3 | NA
CASSSWGTGFFTDTQYF | TGTGCCAGCAGCTCTTGGGGGACAGGGTTTTTCACAGATACGCAGTATTTT | TRBD1 | TRBJ2-3 | TRBV5-6 | NA
CAISEYRGLSYNEQFF | TGTGCCATCAGTGAATACAGGGGGCTGTCCTACAATGAGCAGTTCTTC | TRBD1 | TRBJ2-1 | TRBV10-3 | NA
CAAIPGTGFWAEQFF | TGTGCCGCAATCCCCGGGACAGGGTTTTGGGCTGAGCAGTTCTTC | TRBD1 | TRBJ2-1 | TRBV30 | NA
CASSPGVPTWNEQFF | TGTGCCAGCAGCCCCGGGGTGCCTACGTGGAATGAGCAGTTCTTC | NA | TRBJ2-1 | TRBV7-9 | NA
CASSQDGFGFSLGQPQHF | TGTGCCAGCAGCCAAGATGGGTTTGGCTTCTCCCTAGGACAGCCCCAGCATTTT | NA | TRBJ1-5 | TRBV4-2 | NA
CASSFLPGPRPYEQYF | TGTGCCAGCAGCTTCCTCCCGGGACCTCGGCCCTACGAGCAGTACTTC | NA | TRBJ2-7 | TRBV7-2 | NA
CASPAIGQLNSPLHF | TGTGCCAGCCCCGCAATTGGACAGCTGAATTCACCCCTCCACTTT | NA | TRBJ1-6 | TRBV3-1/TRBV3-2 | NA
CSANRDTEAFF | TGCAGTGCTAACAGGGACACTGAAGCTTTCTTT | NA | TRBJ1-1 | TRBV20-1 | NA
CASSYGGHGQPQHF | TGTGCCAGCAGCTACGGGGGGCATGGTCAGCCCCAGCATTTT | NA | TRBJ1-5 | TRBV7-9 | few
CASSSSGGDYNEQFF | TGTGCCAGTAGTTCCAGCGGGGGAGACTACAATGAGCAGTTCTTC | TRBD2 | TRBJ2-1 | TRBV19 | NA
CAIGTLQGGEAFF | TGTGCCATCGGGACATTACAGGGGGGAGAAGCTTTCTTT | TRBD1 | TRBJ1-1 | TRBV10-3 | NA
CASSLIHRNTGELFF | TGTGCCAGCAGCTTAATTCACAGGAACACCGGGGAGCTGTTTTTT | NA | TRBJ2-2 | TRBV6-5 | NA
CSVGVVGHEQYF | TGCAGCGTCGGGGTCGTCGGCCACGAGCAGTACTTC | NA | TRBJ2-7 | TRBV29-1 | once
CASSLGANTEAFF | TGTGCCAGCAGCTTAGGAGCGAACACTGAAGCTTTCTTT | NA | TRBJ1-1 | TRBV7-9 | few
CASSLGRDGSYEQYF | TGTGCCAGCAGCTTGGGGAGGGACGGCTCCTACGAGCAGTACTTC | NA | TRBJ2-7 | TRBV5-6 | once
CASSSTSGGDTQYF | TGCGCCAGCAGCTCCACTAGCGGGGGAGATACGCAGTATTTT | TRBD2 | TRBJ2-3 | TRBV5-1 | once
CASSQDRGGPFVTGANVLTF | TGCGCCAGCAGCCAAGATCGGGGAGGGCCGTTTGTCACTGGGGCCAACGTCCTGACTTTC | TRBD2 | TRBJ2-6 | TRBV4-3 | NA
CASSNTGGGTEAFF | TGCGCCAGCAGCAATACAGGGGGTGGTACTGAAGCTTTCTTT | TRBD1 | TRBJ1-1 | TRBV5-1 | once